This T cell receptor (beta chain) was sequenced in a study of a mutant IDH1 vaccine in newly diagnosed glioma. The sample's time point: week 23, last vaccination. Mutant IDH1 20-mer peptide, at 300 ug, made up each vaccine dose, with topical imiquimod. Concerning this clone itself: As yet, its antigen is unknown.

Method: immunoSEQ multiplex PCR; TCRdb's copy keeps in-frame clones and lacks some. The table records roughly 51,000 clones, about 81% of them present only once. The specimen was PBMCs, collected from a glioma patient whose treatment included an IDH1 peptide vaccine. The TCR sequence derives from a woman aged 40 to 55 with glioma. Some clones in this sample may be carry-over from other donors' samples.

CDR3 in amino acids: CASSRTGNEAFF. In DNA, the CDR3 is TGTGCCAGTAGCCGAACAGGGAATGAAGCTTTCTTT. The chain employs TRBV19 and TRBJ1-1, with D tentatively TRBD1 (6 bases). The CDR3 sequence is 12 residues long. V lost 6 bases and J lost 7, with 12 bases in between. Germline V gene data show CDR1 as LNHDA and CDR2 as SQIVND (reference sequence).